This T cell receptor beta chain comes out of a study of CXCR3-negative and CXCR3-positive naive CD8 T cells. This CDR3 spans 17 amino acids. Germline CDR1 reads MDHEN; CDR2 reads SYDVKM. Each TRB cDNA library was prepared by 5' RACE (with UMI labels). Using the 5' RACE reads, TCRdb records one entry per CDR3 protein without DNA. The specimen's table records some 50,000 distinct CDR3 sequences. General study findings and limits: Comparison of naive cells showed more hydrophobic TRB CDR3s in CXCR3-positive than in CXCR3-negative naive cells.

About this clonotype itself: What it binds is unknown.

The sequenced sample was naive CXCR3- CD8+ T cells from blood. This sample's subset: CD45RO-CCR7+CD27+CD95- naive CD8+ T cells lacking CXCR3 (TNR3-). The chain uses TRBV28 and TRBJ2-5. The TCR comes from a human donor in good health. Some clones in this sample may be carry-over from other donors' samples. The CDR3 here is CASSFPVGRIFGETQYF.